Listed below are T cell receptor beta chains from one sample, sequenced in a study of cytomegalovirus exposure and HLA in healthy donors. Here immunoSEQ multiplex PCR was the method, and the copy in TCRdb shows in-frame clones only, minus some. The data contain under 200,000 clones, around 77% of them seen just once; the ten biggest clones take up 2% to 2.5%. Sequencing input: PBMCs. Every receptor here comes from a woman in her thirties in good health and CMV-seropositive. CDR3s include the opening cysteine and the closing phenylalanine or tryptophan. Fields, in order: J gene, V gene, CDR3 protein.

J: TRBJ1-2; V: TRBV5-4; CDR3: CASSVDRGTYGYTF
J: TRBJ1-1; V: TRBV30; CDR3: CAWIGGSFMNTEAFF
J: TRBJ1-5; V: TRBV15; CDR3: CATSRDIVQPQHF
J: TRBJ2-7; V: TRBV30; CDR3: CAWSVRAGVTSYEQYF
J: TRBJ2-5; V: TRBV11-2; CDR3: CASSLAPVNSGGYQETQYF
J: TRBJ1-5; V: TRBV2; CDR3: CASSRDRGYQPQHF
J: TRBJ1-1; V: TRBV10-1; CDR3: CASRASADTEAFF
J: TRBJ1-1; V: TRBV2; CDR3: CASTEQGDAVTEAFF
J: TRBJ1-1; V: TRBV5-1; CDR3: CASSLEAHRVTEAFF
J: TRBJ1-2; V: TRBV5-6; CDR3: CASSPTGRELHGYTF
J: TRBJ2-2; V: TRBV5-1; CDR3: CASSLGQGGTGELFF